The entry that follows covers one T cell receptor (beta chain) sequence. The target of this receptor is not known. Nothing much larger sits one base from this clone, and base qualities are not available. These data originate in a study of cytomegalovirus exposure and HLA in healthy donors listed by TCRdb under 2017. With respect to the entire study: An earlier analysis of roughly 610 of the donors reported 276 Gb of sequence data and around 120 million unique TCR beta sequences obtained from about 180 million T cells. An early release covering roughly 600 HLA-typed donors comprised about 290 gigabases of sequencing data and 85 million to 100 million unique TCR sequences. Of the approximately 400 genotyped donors, over 65% fell in the genetic ancestry cluster associated with self-reported Caucasian donors. The study was designed to test whether signatures of past pathogen exposure could be identified by cataloging public T cell receptors. The T cell repertoires of around 730 subjects were profiled by immunosequencing and related to cytomegalovirus serostatus. Besides the first cohort of hundreds of subjects, a separate validation cohort made up of roughly 130 different subjects was used. To predict cytomegalovirus infection status, the study brought together high-throughput TCR immunosequencing, statistical association of individual TCRs with disease status, and machine learning. To study patterns of TCR occurrence, a later analysis re-analyzed previously published TCR beta repertoires from around 670 donors and added high-resolution HLA genotyping. The later analysis used no new phenotypic data to find candidate immune exposures, relying instead on TCR beta sequences and their occurrence across donors. To decide whether each TCR beta V gene segment behaved as functional or pseudogenic, an earlier analysis of fewer than 750 of the donors relied on high-throughput TCR beta sequencing. Donor age, sex, ethnicity and CMV serostatus were collected together with the repertoire data. A later genetic analysis used genome-wide SNP genotypes for about three fifths of the 666 donors, treating that subset as a discovery cohort. All discovery cohort repertoires had been generated on a single sequencing platform. HLA typing covered class I and class II loci at four-digit resolution. Typing coverage differed by locus: A, B, C, DRB1 and DQB1 were typed in roughly 620-640 donors, DQA1 in 500 to 550, DPA1 in some 600, and DPB1 in 472. About five DR-DQ haplotypes were handled as single units for association and clustering, since linkage in the cohort was strong. Among roughly 400 genotyped donors of the cohort, an average of 235,054 unique TCR beta nucleotide sequences were sequenced per donor, roughly 20% of them non-productive. Beyond this particular receptor, the publication reports: Three of the identified cytomegalovirus-associated TCR beta chains were confirmed in vitro to be specific for cytomegalovirus antigens. A cluster of highly shared sequence variants was judged likely to be a technical artifact of the sequencing pipeline. According to a later genetic analysis, donors in an Asian-associated ancestry cluster had fewer N-insertions in productive TCRs than the roughly 700-donor mean. Linkage disequilibrium might explain the correlated functional status among segregating V segments, but an unknown experimental factor could not be ruled out. Because some donors lacked HLA typing at each locus, the association tests relied only on the typed subset. For the cohort, immune exposure information was limited to CMV serostatus. The study gave a list of under 200 TCR beta chains associated with cytomegalovirus. Roughly uniform sequencing depth across donors was assumed in presence/absence analyses, although this assumption may not hold. The authors suggested that the approach could potentially be extended to other disease states and immunological phenotypes. A later analysis found that TCR association rates varied across HLA loci, with DRB1 alleles showing the most associated TCRs and HLA-C alleles the fewest. A later analysis associated 17,000 or so TCR beta sequences with specific HLA alleles at a false discovery rate of 0.05. Across donors, most TCR sequences were observed very rarely, whereas some public TCRs were present in many individuals. When HLA alleles, especially DR and DQ, strongly co-occurred, attributing TCR associations to individual alleles was difficult. Most CMV-associated TCR beta chains appeared to be HLA-restricted in a later analysis, and the HLA associations seemed to be driven largely by CMV exposure. Compared with equally common non-associated chains, HLA-associated TCR beta chains in a later analysis were more clonally expanded and had lower generation probabilities. Some IMGT-functional V segments, including TRBV6-2 and TRBV6-3, could not be distinguished by the 87-base-pair reads and were therefore excluded. A further reported finding was that TCR beta sequences accurately predicted the HLA-A and HLA-B alleles for most subjects in the first cohort. This cohort had only TCR beta chains sequenced, and the lack of alpha or paired-chain data limited which features could be detected. Approximately 18 rarely observed V segments, including chromosome 9 orphons, were excluded from the earlier analysis of about 600 of the donors because counts were too low. Several of the top co-occurrence clusters appeared to be linked to parvovirus B19, influenza, CMV and Epstein-Barr virus, according to a later analysis. Cytomegalovirus status was reported to be diagnosed by the classifier with high specificity and sensitivity in both the original and validation cohorts. Broadly in line with IMGT annotations, most TCR beta V segments showed up in productive rearrangements about 90% or about 30% of the time in an earlier analysis of 450 to 600 of the donors. In a later genetic analysis, a missense DCLRE1C variant was associated with V-gene and J-gene trimming of TCR beta chains, and the association was replicated in an independent cohort.

In total, roughly 670 healthy bone marrow donors made up the cohort. At the time of sampling, all cohort members were nominally healthy, though unrecorded immune exposures were likely present. The donor was CMV seronegative and was included in the group of 352 seronegative cohort members. Every donor gave a peripheral blood sample, and the peripheral blood mononuclear cells from that sample were used for TCR beta sequencing. The Qiagen DNeasy Blood Extraction Kit was used to extract genomic DNA from the blood cell samples. V ends up 4 bases short and J 3 bases short, with an unmatched junction base count of 7. Spanning cysteine to phenylalanine, the CDR3 consists of 16 amino acids. Solely the CDR3 DNA is kept, with 48 bases framed from the first base. Based on the germline V gene (reference sequence), the CDR1 and CDR2 sequences are PRHDT and FYEKMQ. The library was produced with the immunoSEQ multiplex PCR assay. For the multiplex PCR, a mixture combining 60 forward primers for TCR Vbeta segments and 13 reverse primers for TCR Jbeta segments was used. The CDR3 region of rearranged TCR beta genes was amplified from genomic DNA with a multiplex PCR assay. Amplified TCR beta libraries were sequenced as 87-base-pair reads on the Illumina HiSeq System. Per the authors' processing: Across the 700 or so repertoires, a later analysis counted 78 million or so unique TCR beta chains, 9 million to 14 million of which were shared by at least two donors. To remove PCR and sequencing errors, raw reads were error-corrected and collapsed into unique sequences using a nearest-neighbor algorithm that merged closely related sequences. CDR3 sequences were aligned to IMGT reference sequences to assign V, D and J gene segments. For a sequence to be retained, a match of at least six nucleotides was required to both a V gene segment and a J gene segment. A rearrangement was called productive if the CDR3 had no stop codons and remained in frame with V and J, and every other rearrangement was called non-productive. Following IMGT convention, CDR3 was defined as the stretch from the second conserved V-encoded cysteine to the conserved J-encoded phenylalanine. In an earlier analysis of approximately 500 of the donors, sequences lacking an unambiguous match to a single V gene segment were excluded. In an earlier analysis of several hundred of the donors, V segments were called functional above 56.7% productive rearrangements and were called segregating when the between-donor standard deviation exceeded 5%. To diagnose cytomegalovirus status from the catalog of TCR beta chain sequences, a statistical classification framework was built. In a later analysis, V and J genes were assigned by comparing TCR nucleotide sequences against IMGT/GENE-DB human TR gene sequences. The TCRdist pipeline was used in a later analysis to assign CDR3 sequences and most-parsimonious VDJ recombination scenarios. In a later analysis, each TCR beta chain was defined by its CDR3 amino acid sequence together with its V-gene family, and reads lacking a unique V-gene family were excluded. To address suspected cross-contamination and a sequencing artifact, a later analysis removed approximately 590 highly shared, low-generation-probability nucleotide sequences. In a later analysis, a clonal expansion index was calculated for each public chain from normalized within-repertoire ranks of inferred template counts. In a later analysis, generation probabilities were computed using a VDJ recombination model fitted to out-of-frame rearrangements, and the results were checked against IGoR. A later analysis scored TCR-TCR, TCR-HLA and TCR-CMV co-occurrence with hypergeometric tests, applying a repertoire-size bias correction to TCR pairs. A later analysis estimated false discovery rates by permuting HLA or CMV assignments 20 times. In a later analysis, co-occurring TCRs were grouped using DBSCAN, with TCRdist sequence similarity added in when clustering inside HLA-allele-positive subsets. Repertoires with fewer than 30,000 or more than 120,000 public chains, plus five repertoires with anomalous nucleotide sharing, were excluded from co-occurrence clustering. The immuneACCESS repertoire file appears here via TCRdb, limited to in-frame rearrangements. These files lack a portion of the clones; in checked studies, under half of the deficit traces to unresolved V genes, and the cause of the others is not known. V, J and clone size were drawn from that table, and D and trimming were deduced from the DNA. This sample comprises around 78,000 clones, 84% of them detected only once. The top ten clonotypes cover about 2.4% of the sample.

The sequenced material came from PBMCs. The chain employs TRBV13 and TRBJ1-2; 11 bases in between match TRBD1. This receptor was obtained from a woman between 45 and 60 years old in good health and CMV-seronegative. The CDR3: CASSSGTGGPYYGYTF. The DNA sequence is given as TGTGCCAGCAGCTCAGGGACAGGGGGTCCCTACTATGGCTACACCTTC.